This TCR beta chain was identified during a study of blood T cell repertoires in COVID-19. Across the whole study: COVID-19 samples collected from the United States, Italy and Spain covered acute and convalescent phases. In each case, the material was cDNA or gDNA derived from T cells, B-cell-depleted T cells, or PBMCs.

The germline V gene encodes CDR1 SQVTM and CDR2 ANQGSEA. CDR3 length equals 14 residues. Losses at the gene ends were 7 bases for V and 0 bases for J; bases not matched to a gene: 6. Under the authors' procedure: Amplification with reference gene primers provided the estimates of nucleated cell counts. Assay: immunoSEQ multiplex PCR; the TCRdb copy retains only in-frame clones and omits some. That table furnishes V, J and clone size, whereas the DNA furnished D and trimming. There are about 33,000 clones in the sample; about 85% occur only once, and roughly 19% lies in the top ten. Sequenced input: peripheral blood. The V gene is TRBV29-1, the J gene TRBJ1-3, with 7 bases that match TRBD1. This receptor was obtained from a man between 65 and 85 years old with acute or convalescent COVID-19. CDR3 coding DNA: TGCAGCGCCCTACAGGGGACCTCTGGAAACACCATATATTTT. Amino acids: CSALQGTSGNTIYF.